This TCR beta chain stems from a study of Ad26.COV2.S vaccination and SARS-CoV-2 variants. With regard to this clone: The target antigen is unknown.

Sequenced by immunoSEQ multiplex PCR; TCRdb stores in-frame clones only, minus some. Of approximately 300,000 clones in the sample, roughly 80% were seen once. Study-wide points: People who got the vaccine or the placebo had similar non-spike TCR breadth.

Treatment: some 20 received Ad26.COV2.S at low or high dose, single or two shots; about 5 received placebo; per-sample allocation not given. Sampling occurred on day 63 after the first vaccine or placebo injection. This CDR3 is 14 amino acids long. After removal of 1 base from V and 4 bases from J, the junction contained 2 bases not matched to a gene. Germline assignment: CDR1 SGDLS and CDR2 YYNGEE. The V and J genes are TRBV9 and TRBJ2-3, with 8 bases matching TRBD2. The sample in question was peripheral blood, obtained in a trial of Ad26.COV2.S vaccine versus placebo. This TCR was recovered from a person between 18 and 65 years old who received the Ad26.COV2.S COVID-19 vaccine or a placebo. The DNA of the CDR3 is TGTGCCAGCAGCGTACGGCGGGGGGCAGATACGCAGTATTTT. Residues: CASSVRRGADTQYF.